The T cell receptor beta chain under discussion was sequenced for a study of blood T cell repertoires in COVID-19. The wider study: Researchers got acute and convalescent COVID-19 samples from the United States, Italy and Spain. T cells, B-cell-depleted T cells, or PBMCs provided the cDNA or gDNA that served as material.

V was clipped by 0 bases and J by 2 bases; unmatched bases: 4. The CDR3 sequence is 15 residues long. Germline V gives CDR1 WNHNN, CDR2 SYGVQD (reference sequence). Under the authors' procedure: Cell counts per sample came from amplifying reference gene primers. Repertoires were generated with immunoSEQ multiplex PCR, while TCRdb's copy carries only in-frame clones and drops some. The V and J calls and clone size come from that table; D and trimming were worked out from the DNA. The table includes approximately 250,000 clones, roughly 84% detected once. The material sequenced was peripheral blood. The TCR originated in a woman in her forties or fifties with acute or convalescent COVID-19. V is TRBV10-1 and J is TRBJ2-7, with TRBD2 matching 7 bases. CDR3 region: CASSESMLAAYEQYF. The CDR3 DNA reads as TGCGCCAGCAGTGAGTCGATGCTAGCGGCCTACGAGCAGTACTTC.